These 31 T cell receptor beta chains were sequenced from one sample in a study of cytomegalovirus exposure and HLA in healthy donors. Primers: 60 Vbeta forward and 13 Jbeta reverse. Sequenced by immunoSEQ multiplex PCR; TCRdb stores in-frame clones only, minus some. The data show roughly 100,000 clones, 60% to 75% seen once. Sequencing was done on a sample of PBMCs. Receptors were obtained from a man aged 40-49 years in good health and CMV-seropositive.

The genes are TRBV6-1 and TRBJ1-2, with D perhaps matching TRBD1 (6 bases). V lost 2 bases and J 2 bases, leaving 12 bases between the germline ends. The CDR3 consists of 15 residues. Per germline, CDR1 MNHNS and CDR2 SASEGT. Written as DNA, the CDR3 is TGTGCCAGCAGTGAAAGGGGGGGGTCCAACTATGGCTACACCTTC. Protein sequence: CASSERGGSNYGYTF.

The chain recombines TRBV6-1 with TRBJ2-7; D possibly corresponds to TRBD2 (5 bases). Germline V gene data show CDR1 as MNHNS and CDR2 as SASEGT. The CDR3 is 12 amino acids. Trimming removed 3 bases at V and 5 bases at J, with 8 bases between. The CDR3, as DNA: TGTGCCAGCAGTGAGTACGGGAACGAGCAGTACGTC. As protein: CASSEYGNEQYV.

The V and J genes are TRBV20-1 and TRBJ2-7; weak D call: TRBD2 (6 bases). Trimming took off 7 bases at V and 5 bases at J, with 9 bases between the two ends. Germline CDR1 is DFQATT and CDR2 is SNEGSKA (reference sequence). The CDR3 runs 10 residues. In DNA, the CDR3 is TGCAGTGTTGGGGAGGACGAGCAGTACTTC. It encodes CSVGEDEQYF.

V is TRBV27 and J is TRBJ2-7; a weak D match, TRBD1 (5 bases). The CDR3 loop spans 17 amino acids. Germline assignment: CDR1 MNHEY and CDR2 SMNVEV (reference sequence). Trimming took off 5 bases at V and 4 bases at J, with 24 bases between the two ends. The CDR3 DNA reads TGTGCCAGCAGTCTTACCCACCCGCCGACAGTACCTTACGAGCAGTACTTC. Translating gives CASSLTHPPTVPYEQYF.

The gene calls are TRBV29-1 and TRBJ2-2; TRBD1 aligns across 8 bases. Germline-derived CDR1 and CDR2 are SQVTM and ANQGSEA. J lost 4 bases, V lost 7 bases, and 2 bases had no gene match. The CDR3 extends over 12 amino acids. CDR3 region: CSAGQGTGELFF. The DNA for the CDR3 is TGCAGCGCTGGACAGGGCACCGGGGAGCTGTTTTTT.

The CDR3 sequence: CASSPLGAGQQYF. As DNA, the CDR3 is TGCGCCAGCAGCCCCCTAGGAGCGGGTCAGCAGTACTTC. This chain uses TRBV4-1 with TRBJ2-7; tentative D call: TRBD2 (6 bases). Germline V gene lookup returns CDR1 MGHRA and CDR2 YSYEKL. V lost 4 bases and J 8 bases, leaving 15 bases between the germline ends. The CDR3 totals 13 residues.

This sequence joins TRBV27 and TRBJ2-1, with TRBD2 identical over 10 bases. Trimming cost V 4 bases and J 10 bases; bases outside gene matches: 10. The CDR3 sequence is 15 residues long. Germline CDR1 is MNHEY and CDR2 is SMNVEV (reference sequence). CDR3 sequence (DNA): TGTGCCAGCAGTTGGAGGCTAGCGGGAGACGGAGAGCAGTTCTTC. It encodes CASSWRLAGDGEQFF.

CDR3 sequence reads: CASSAGGLAGSYEQYF. The CDR3 nucleotides are TGTGCCAGCAGCGCGGGGGGACTAGCGGGGAGCTACGAGCAGTACTTC. V is TRBV5-6 and J is TRBJ2-7; 13 nucleotides match TRBD2. Germline CDR1 and CDR2: SGHDT and YYEEEE. V trimming: 4 bases; J trimming: 3 bases; junction bases outside the gene matches: 7. This CDR3 has 16 amino acids. Looking up the rest from reference TRBV5-6 and TRBJ2-7 gives the full variable domain: DAGVTQSPTHLIKTRGQQVTLRCSPKSGHDTVSWYQQALGQGPQFIFQYYEEEERQRGNFPDRFSGHQFPNYSSELNVNALLLGDSALYLCASSAGGLAGSYEQYFGPGTRLTVT.

The chain is built from TRBV4-3 and TRBJ2-7; D is perhaps TRBD2 (5 bases). The V and J ends lost 7 bases and 0 bases respectively, with 16 bases between them. The CDR3 is 15 amino acids. From germline, CDR1 is LGHNA and CDR2 YSLEER. CDR3 protein: CASKPGVGSSYEQYF. In nucleotides, the CDR3 is TGCGCCAGCAAACCCGGGGTGGGAAGCTCCTACGAGCAGTACTTC.

The chain recombines TRBV30 with TRBJ1-5, with 10 positions matching TRBD1. The CDR3 runs 15 residues. Germline trimming cut 3 bases from V and 7 bases from J; bases unmatched to any gene: 9. CDR1 GTSNPN and CDR2 SVGIG come from the germline V gene (reference sequence). The DNA of the CDR3 is TGTGCCTGGAGGCTCGGGACAGGGGAAAGGCAGCCCCAGCATTTT. This sequence encodes CAWRLGTGERQPQHF.

This chain links TRBV19 with TRBJ2-1; D may be TRBD1 (6 bases). The CDR3 covers 14 residues. V shed 6 bases and J shed 5 bases, with 14 bases lying between them. Germline V gene lookup returns CDR1 LNHDA and CDR2 SQIVND (reference sequence). The CDR3 spells CASRLDRGDNEQFF. The CDR3 nucleotides read TGTGCCAGTAGACTGGACAGAGGCGACAATGAGCAGTTCTTC.

This clone was seen once. This chain connects TRBV27 to TRBJ2-7, with a weak D call TRBD1 (6 bases). CDR3 length: 16 amino acids. The V gene lost 6 bases and the J gene lost 4 bases, with 22 bases spanning the gap. Germline CDR1 and CDR2: MNHEY and SMNVEV (reference sequence). CDR3 sequence (DNA): TGTGCCAGCAGGACGACCACCAGGGGAAAGGGATACGAGCAGTACTTC. This codes for CASRTTTRGKGYEQYF.

The chain joins TRBV27 to TRBJ2-2; D gene unclear. From germline, CDR1 is MNHEY and CDR2 SMNVEV (reference sequence). The CDR3 runs to 12 residues. Deletions cut 8 bases from V and 7 bases from J, with 11 bases between. The CDR3 bases are TGTGCCAGCTGGCTACGGAGCGGGGAGCTGTTTTTT. Encoded protein: CASWLRSGELFF.

The chain joins TRBV7-2 to TRBJ2-1, with D perhaps matching TRBD1 (6 bases). Trimming removed 1 base at V and 7 bases at J, with 14 bases between. Germline loops: CDR1 SGHTA, CDR2 FQGNSA. This CDR3 comprises 15 residues. DNA for the CDR3: TGTGCCAGCAGCTTAGGAACACAGGGTAGGAATGAGCAGTTCTTC. This sequence encodes CASSLGTQGRNEQFF.

As concerns this clone: Different DNA sequences within this sample yield the same CDR3. The V gene is TRBV29-1, the J gene TRBJ2-5, with 8 positions matching TRBD1. The CDR3 contains 13 residues. The V segment lost 6 bases and the J segment 0 bases; nucleotides outside the gene matches: 3. Germline V gives CDR1 SQVTM, CDR2 ANQGSEA. The CDR3 reads CSVDRANQETQYF. CDR3 nucleotides: TGCAGCGTGGACAGGGCCAACCAAGAGACCCAGTACTTC.

The chain combines TRBV30 with TRBJ2-2; 9 positions match TRBD2. The V segment lost 4 bases and the J segment 3 bases; nucleotides outside the gene matches: 3. Germline V gene sequence: CDR1 GTSNPN, CDR2 SVGIG (reference sequence). This CDR3 has 14 amino acids. The CDR3 coding sequence is TGTGCCTGGACTAGCGGGATTGACACCGGGGAGCTGTTTTTT. Its protein is CAWTSGIDTGELFF.

CDR3 DNA: TGCGCCAGCAGCTTCGGACAGGGGGGAGGCACCGGGGAGCTGTTTTTT. This gives the protein CASSFGQGGGTGELFF. J is TRBJ2-2 and V is TRBV5-1; 10 bases are shared with TRBD1. There are 16 residues in the CDR3. The germline V gene has CDR1 SGHRS and CDR2 YFSETQ. V dropped 2 bases and J dropped 4; count of bases not matched to a gene: 5.

The chain joins TRBV19 to TRBJ1-1; D might be TRBD1 (5 bases). Germline CDR1 reads LNHDA; CDR2 reads SQIVND (reference sequence). The CDR3 is 12 amino acids. The V end was cut by 6 bases, the J end by 4 bases, with 9 bases between. The CDR3 bases are TGTGCCAGTAGGCAGGGTCTCACTGAAGCTTTCTTT. This codes for CASRQGLTEAFF.

The chain employs TRBV6-5 and TRBJ1-4; 11 bases are shared with TRBD1. This CDR3 region has 16 residues. Germline V gene lookup returns CDR1 MNHEY and CDR2 SVGAGI. With 1 base clipped from V and 5 bases from J, the junction kept 3 bases outside the gene matches. In DNA form, the CDR3 reads TGTGCCAGCAGTTACTTGGACAGGGGGCCGAATGAAAAACTGTTTTTT. Translated, it gives CASSYLDRGPNEKLFF.

The gene calls are TRBV7-9 and TRBJ2-7; maybe TRBD2 (6 bases). The CDR3 consists of 15 residues. Trimming took off 5 bases at V and 1 base at J, with 15 bases between the two ends. Per the germline V gene, CDR1 is SEHNR and CDR2 is FQNEAQ (reference sequence). CDR3: CASSPAPGTSYEQYF. CDR3 coding DNA: TGTGCCAGCAGCCCCGCCCCTGGGACTTCCTACGAGCAGTACTTC.

The V call is TRBV5-6, the J call TRBJ1-2; D is unclear. The CDR3 totals 15 residues. Germline loops: CDR1 SGHDT, CDR2 YYEEEE. Trimming pared 1 base from V and 4 bases from J, leaving 14 bases between. CDR3 in amino acids: CASSLFEAVGYGYTF. In nucleotides, the CDR3 is TGTGCCAGCAGCTTGTTTGAGGCGGTCGGCTATGGCTACACCTTC.

The rearrangement joins TRBV9 to TRBJ2-3; 15 positions agree with TRBD2. CDR3 size: 17 residues. CDR1 is SGDLS and CDR2 is YYNGEE in the germline V gene. Trimming cost V 4 bases and J 4 bases; bases outside gene matches: 7. For the CDR3, the DNA is TGTGCCAGCAGCACCCGGACTAGCGGGAGGGCCCCAGATACGCAGTATTTT. Its protein is CASSTRTSGRAPDTQYF.

The chain recombines TRBV28 with TRBJ1-1, with D perhaps matching TRBD1 (6 bases). Germline V gene sequence: CDR1 MDHEN, CDR2 SYDVKM. The CDR3 is 14 amino acids. The germline V and J ends were trimmed by 7 bases and 1 base, with 13 bases remaining between them. The CDR3 nucleotides read TGTGCCAGCACCCCGACAGGACCGAACACTGAAGCTTTCTTT. Protein sequence: CASTPTGPNTEAFF.

This clone was observed once. The chain combines TRBV9 with TRBJ2-2; D may be TRBD1 (6 bases). Between the trimmed V and J ends, which lost 3 bases and 4 bases, there was a span of 13 bases. From germline, CDR1 is SGDLS and CDR2 YYNGEE. The CDR3 extends over 15 amino acids. The CDR3 spells CASSGGRAGTGELFF. CDR3 DNA sequence: TGTGCCAGCAGCGGGGGGCGGGCTGGCACCGGGGAGCTGTTTTTT.

The V gene is TRBV4-1, the J gene TRBJ2-5; 8 bases map to TRBD1. The DNA end lines up better with TRBJ2-7; the J call may be wrong. Germline V lookup: CDR1 MGHRA, CDR2 YSYEKL. The CDR3 extends over 15 amino acids. CDR3 bases: TGCGCCAGCAGCCAGGGACAGGTCGCGGCCTACGAGCAGTACTTC. Its protein product is CASSQGQVAAYEQYF.

The chain employs TRBV6-1 and TRBJ2-7, with a weak D call TRBD2 (6 bases). The CDR3 length is 15 residues. CDR1 is MNHNS, CDR2 SASEGT, per germline. V was pared by 1 base and J by 1 base, with 11 bases between. The CDR3 spells CASSEGLGGSYEQYF. In DNA, the CDR3 is TGTGCCAGCAGTGAAGGACTAGGCGGATCCTACGAGCAGTACTTC.

The gene calls are TRBV7-2 and TRBJ1-2, with D unresolved. The CDR3 is 12 residues long. V lost 6 bases and J lost 7, with 12 bases in between. Germline CDR1 SGHTA, CDR2 FQGNSA. As DNA, the CDR3 is TGTGCCAGCAGTCGTCAGCGGGTTGGCTACACCTTC. This encodes CASSRQRVGYTF.

This clone occurred once. The chain combines TRBV11-3 with TRBJ1-2; 7 bases match TRBD1. The CDR3 runs 12 residues. CDR1 and CDR2 from the germline V gene are SGHNT and YENEEA. The V gene end was trimmed by 4 bases and the J gene end by 4 bases; junction bases not matched to a gene: 0. The CDR3 loop reads CASSSGGYGYTF. In nucleotides, the CDR3 is TGTGCCAGCAGCTCAGGGGGCTATGGCTACACCTTC.

V gene TRBV6-5 combines with J gene TRBJ2-7; D ambiguous. V gave up 4 bases and J gave up 1 base, with 11 bases separating them. Germline V gene sequence: CDR1 MNHEY, CDR2 SVGAGI. CDR3 length: 14 amino acids. Written as DNA, the CDR3 is TGTGCCAGCAGTTTCGGTGAACTTTCCTACGAGCAGTACTTC. As protein: CASSFGELSYEQYF.

This clone was counted a single time. V usage is TRBV4-2 and J usage is TRBJ2-7; possibly TRBD2 for D (7 bases). Germline loops: CDR1 LGHNA, CDR2 YNFKEQ. The CDR3 sequence is 16 residues long. With 0 bases removed from V and 6 bases from J, the gap between germline ends came to 18 bases. The CDR3: CASSQEGGGVASEQYF. Here the CDR3 DNA reads TGTGCCAGCAGCCAAGAGGGAGGGGGAGTGGCCTCCGAGCAGTACTTC.

V is TRBV4-3 and J is TRBJ2-1; 7 bases align to TRBD2. V dropped 0 bases and J dropped 8; count of bases not matched to a gene: 16. The CDR3 is 18 residues long. Germline V gene data show CDR1 as LGHNA and CDR2 as YSLEER. The CDR3 DNA follows: TGCGCCAGCAGCCAAGATACTAGCGTATATCCCTCGGACCATGAGCAGTTCTTC. The encoded protein is CASSQDTSVYPSDHEQFF.